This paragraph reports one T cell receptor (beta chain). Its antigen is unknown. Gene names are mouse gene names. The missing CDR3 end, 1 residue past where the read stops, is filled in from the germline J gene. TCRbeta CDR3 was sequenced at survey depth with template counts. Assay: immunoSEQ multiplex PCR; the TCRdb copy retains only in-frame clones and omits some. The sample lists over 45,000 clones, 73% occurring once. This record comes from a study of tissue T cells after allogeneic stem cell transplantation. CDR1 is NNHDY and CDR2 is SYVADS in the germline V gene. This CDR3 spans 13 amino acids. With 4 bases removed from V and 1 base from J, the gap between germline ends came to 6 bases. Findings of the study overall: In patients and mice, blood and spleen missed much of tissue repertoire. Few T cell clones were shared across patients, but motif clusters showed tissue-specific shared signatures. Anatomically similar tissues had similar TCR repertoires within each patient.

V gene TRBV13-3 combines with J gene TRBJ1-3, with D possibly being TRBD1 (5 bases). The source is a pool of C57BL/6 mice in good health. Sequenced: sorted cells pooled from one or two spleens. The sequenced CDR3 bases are TGTGCCAGCAGTCGGGACTCTGGAAATACGCTCTAT. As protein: CASSRDSGNTLY. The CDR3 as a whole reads CASSRDSGNTLYF.